These 6 T cell receptor beta chains were sequenced from one sample in a study of blood T cell repertoires in COVID-19. TCRdb's copy holds only in-frame clones and misses some; the assay was immunoSEQ multiplex PCR. The sample gives under 200,000 clones, 83% of which show up once; around 6.1% is in the top ten. Material for sequencing was peripheral blood. All receptors derive from a woman aged 40 to 50 with acute or convalescent COVID-19.

This clone appeared a single time. The rearrangement joins TRBV29-1 to TRBJ1-2; D perhaps matches TRBD1 (6 bases). CDR3 length: 12 residues. V gave up 4 bases and J gave up 3 bases, with 9 bases separating them. CDR1 and CDR2 (germline): SQVTM, ANQGSEA. CDR3 DNA: TGCAGCGTTGTCCCAGGGGACTATGGCTACACCTTC. Translated: CSVVPGDYGYTF.

The rearrangement uses TRBV28 and TRBJ2-2; TRBD1 is a possible D gene (7 bases). V was pared by 9 bases and J by 6 bases, with 26 bases between. There are 17 residues in the CDR3. CDR1 and CDR2 from the germline V gene are MDHEN and SYDVKM. Here the CDR3 DNA reads TGTGCCAGAGGATCGGAGGGGGCGAACCACCTTCCCGGGGAGCTGTTTTTT. This sequence encodes CARGSEGANHLPGELFF.

The chain is built from TRBV7-2 and TRBJ1-1; maybe TRBD1 (5 bases). Germline CDR1 SGHTA, CDR2 FQGNSA. V lost 7 bases and J lost 7, with 19 bases in between. The CDR3 is 14 amino acids. DNA of the CDR3: TGTGCCAGCAACCCTAGGGGCTTGGATGGTGAAGCTTTCTTT. Amino acid sequence: CASNPRGLDGEAFF.

V gene TRBV5-1 combines with J gene TRBJ2-2; D uncertain. V was clipped by 0 bases and J by 1 base, with 10 bases between them. Looked up from germline, CDR1 is SGHRS and CDR2 is YFSETQ. The CDR3 extends over 16 amino acids. CDR3 nucleotide sequence: TGCGCCAGCAGCTTGGATTCTCGGTGGAACACCGGGGAGCTGTTTTTT. It translates to CASSLDSRWNTGELFF.

This chain joins TRBV7-6 and TRBJ1-3; TRBD1 agrees at 8 bases. The CDR3 length is 16 residues. Germline V gene data show CDR1 as SGHVS and CDR2 as FNYEAQ. Losses at the gene ends were 5 bases for V and 0 bases for J; bases not matched to a gene: 6. CDR3 coding DNA: TGTGCCAGCAGCCTGTGGGACAGGAGCTCTGGAAACACCATATATTTT. The encoded protein is CASSLWDRSSGNTIYF.

This clone was seen just once. The chain is built from TRBV18 and TRBJ1-1, with TRBD1 as a possible D gene (6 bases). The CDR3 is 15 amino acids. Germline V gene lookup returns CDR1 KGHSH and CDR2 LQKENI. Trimming took off 2 bases at V and 3 bases at J, with 13 bases between the two ends. CDR3 coding DNA: TGTGCCAGCTCACCAAGAACAGGGAGGGACACTGAAGCTTTCTTT. Translation gives CASSPRTGRDTEAFF.